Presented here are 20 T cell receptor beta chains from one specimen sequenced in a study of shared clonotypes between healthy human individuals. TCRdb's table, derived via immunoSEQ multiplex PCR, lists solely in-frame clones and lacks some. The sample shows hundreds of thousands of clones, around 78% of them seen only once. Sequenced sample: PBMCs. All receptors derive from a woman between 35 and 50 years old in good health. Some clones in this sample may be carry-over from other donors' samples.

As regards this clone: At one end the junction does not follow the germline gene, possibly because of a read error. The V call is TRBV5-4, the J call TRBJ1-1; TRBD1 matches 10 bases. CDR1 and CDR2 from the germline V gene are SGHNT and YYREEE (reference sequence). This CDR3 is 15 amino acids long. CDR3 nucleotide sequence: TGTGCCGGCAGCTTGACAGGGGGCTTGGGCACTGAAGCTTCCTTT. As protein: CAGSLTGGLGTEASF.

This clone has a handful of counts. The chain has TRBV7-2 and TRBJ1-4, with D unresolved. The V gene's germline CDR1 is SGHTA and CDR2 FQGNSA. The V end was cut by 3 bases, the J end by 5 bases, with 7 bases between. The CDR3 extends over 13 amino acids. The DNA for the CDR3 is TGTGCCAGCAGCTTCAACCAAAATGAAAAACTGTTTTTT. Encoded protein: CASSFNQNEKLFF.

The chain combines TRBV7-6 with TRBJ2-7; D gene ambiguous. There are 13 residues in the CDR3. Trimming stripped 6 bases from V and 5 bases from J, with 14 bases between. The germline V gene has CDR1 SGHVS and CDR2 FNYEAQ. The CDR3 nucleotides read TGTGCCAGCAGGCCGGCAAGGTCAGACGAGCAGTACTTC. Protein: CASRPARSDEQYF.

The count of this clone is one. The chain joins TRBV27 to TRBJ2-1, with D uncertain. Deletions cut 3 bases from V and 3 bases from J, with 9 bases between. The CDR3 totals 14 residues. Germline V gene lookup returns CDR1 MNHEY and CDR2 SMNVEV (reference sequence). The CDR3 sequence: CASSFYRDYNEQFF. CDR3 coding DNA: TGTGCCAGCAGTTTTTACAGAGACTACAATGAGCAGTTCTTC.

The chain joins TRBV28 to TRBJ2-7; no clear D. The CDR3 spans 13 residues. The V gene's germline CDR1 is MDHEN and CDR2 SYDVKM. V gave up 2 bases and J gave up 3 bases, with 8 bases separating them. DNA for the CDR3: TGTGCCAGCAGTTTAGATCGGATCTACGAGCAGTACTTC. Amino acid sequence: CASSLDRIYEQYF.

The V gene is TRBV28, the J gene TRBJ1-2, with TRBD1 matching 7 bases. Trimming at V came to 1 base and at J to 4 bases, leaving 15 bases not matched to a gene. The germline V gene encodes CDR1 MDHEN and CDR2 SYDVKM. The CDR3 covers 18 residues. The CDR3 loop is CASSLSGGGTVYSYGYTF. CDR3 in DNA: TGTGCCAGCAGTTTATCGGGGGGTGGGACAGTGTATAGCTATGGCTACACCTTC.

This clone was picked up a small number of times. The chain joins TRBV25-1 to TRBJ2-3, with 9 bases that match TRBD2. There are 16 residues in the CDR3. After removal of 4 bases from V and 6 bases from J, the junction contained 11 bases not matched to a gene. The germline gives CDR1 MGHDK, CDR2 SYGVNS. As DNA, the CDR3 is TGTGCCAGCAGTGGAAAGGTGACTAGCGGAGGGGATACGCAGTATTTT. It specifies CASSGKVTSGGDTQYF.

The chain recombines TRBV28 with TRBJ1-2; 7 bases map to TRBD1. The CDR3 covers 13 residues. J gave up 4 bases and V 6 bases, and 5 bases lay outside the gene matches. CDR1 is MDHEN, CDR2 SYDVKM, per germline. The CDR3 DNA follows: TGTGCCAGCAGCTCGACAGGGTTCTATGGCTACACCTTC. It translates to CASSSTGFYGYTF.

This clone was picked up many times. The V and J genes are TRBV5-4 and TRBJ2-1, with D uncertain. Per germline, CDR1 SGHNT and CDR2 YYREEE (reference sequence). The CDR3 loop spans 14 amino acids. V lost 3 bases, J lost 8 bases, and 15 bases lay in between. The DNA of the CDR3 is TGTGCCAGCAGCTCCGGAACCATCCGGGATGAGCAGTTCTTC. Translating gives CASSSGTIRDEQFF.

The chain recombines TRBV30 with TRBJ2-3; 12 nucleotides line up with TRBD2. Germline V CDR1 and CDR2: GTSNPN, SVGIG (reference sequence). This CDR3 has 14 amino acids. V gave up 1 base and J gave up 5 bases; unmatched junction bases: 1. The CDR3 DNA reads TGTGCCTGGAGTGAGGGACTAGCGGGAGATACGCAGTATTTT. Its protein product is CAWSEGLAGDTQYF. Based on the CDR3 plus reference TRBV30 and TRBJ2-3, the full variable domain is SQTIHQWPATLVQPVGSPLSLECTVEGTSNPNLYWYRQAAGRGLQLLFYSVGIGQISSEVPQNLSASRPQDRQFILSSKKLLLSDSGFYLCAWSEGLAGDTQYFGPGTRLTVL.

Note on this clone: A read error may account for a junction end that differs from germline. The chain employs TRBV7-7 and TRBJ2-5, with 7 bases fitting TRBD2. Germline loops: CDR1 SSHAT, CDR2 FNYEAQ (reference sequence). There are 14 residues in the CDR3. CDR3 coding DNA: TGTGCTAGCAGCTTTTCGACGGGAGGAGAGACCCAGTACTTC. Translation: CASSFSTGGETQYF.

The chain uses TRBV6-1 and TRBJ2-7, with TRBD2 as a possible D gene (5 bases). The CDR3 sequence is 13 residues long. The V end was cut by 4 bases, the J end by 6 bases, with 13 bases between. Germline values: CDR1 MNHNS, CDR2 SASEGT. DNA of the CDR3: TGTGCCAGCAGTGGGGTGGGAGTTGGCGAGCAGTACTTC. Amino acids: CASSGVGVGEQYF.

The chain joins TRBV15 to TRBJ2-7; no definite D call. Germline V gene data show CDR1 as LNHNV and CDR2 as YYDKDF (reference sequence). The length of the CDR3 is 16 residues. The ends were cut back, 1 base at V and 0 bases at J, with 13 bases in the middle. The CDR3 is CATSRGGLLSSYEQYF. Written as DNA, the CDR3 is TGTGCCACCAGCAGAGGTGGGCTGTTGAGCTCCTACGAGCAGTACTTC.

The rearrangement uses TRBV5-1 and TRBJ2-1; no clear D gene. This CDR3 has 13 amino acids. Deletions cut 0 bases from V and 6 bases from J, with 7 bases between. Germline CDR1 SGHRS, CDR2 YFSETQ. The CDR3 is CASSLAQSNEQFF. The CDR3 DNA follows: TGCGCCAGCAGCTTGGCACAGTCCAATGAGCAGTTCTTC.

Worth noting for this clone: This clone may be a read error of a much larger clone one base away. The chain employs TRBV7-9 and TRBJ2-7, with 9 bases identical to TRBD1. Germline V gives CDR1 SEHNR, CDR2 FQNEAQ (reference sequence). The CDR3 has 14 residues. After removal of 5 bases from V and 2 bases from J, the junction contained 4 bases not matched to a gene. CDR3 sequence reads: CASSPGTGPYEQYF. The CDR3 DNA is TGTGCCAGCAGCCCCGGGACAGGGCCCTACGAGCAGTACTTC.

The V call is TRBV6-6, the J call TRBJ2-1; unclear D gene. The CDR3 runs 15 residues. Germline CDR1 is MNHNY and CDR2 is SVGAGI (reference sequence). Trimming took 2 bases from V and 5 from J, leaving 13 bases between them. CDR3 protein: CASSYEWSPNNEQFF. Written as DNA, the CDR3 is TGTGCCAGCAGTTACGAATGGTCCCCCAACAATGAGCAGTTCTTC.

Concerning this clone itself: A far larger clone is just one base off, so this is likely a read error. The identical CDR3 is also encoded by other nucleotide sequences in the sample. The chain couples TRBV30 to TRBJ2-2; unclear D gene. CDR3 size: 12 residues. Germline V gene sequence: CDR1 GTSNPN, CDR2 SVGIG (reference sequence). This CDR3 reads CAWSVPVTELFF. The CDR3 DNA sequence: TGTGCCTGGAGTGTACCGGTAACGGAGCTATTTTTT.

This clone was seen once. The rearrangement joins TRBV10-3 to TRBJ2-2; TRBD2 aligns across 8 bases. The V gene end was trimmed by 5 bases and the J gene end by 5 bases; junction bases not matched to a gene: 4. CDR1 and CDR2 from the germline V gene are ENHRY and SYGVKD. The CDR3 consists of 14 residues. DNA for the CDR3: TGTGCCATCAGTCGCAAGCGGGAGACCGGGGAGCTGTTTTTT. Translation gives CAISRKRETGELFF.

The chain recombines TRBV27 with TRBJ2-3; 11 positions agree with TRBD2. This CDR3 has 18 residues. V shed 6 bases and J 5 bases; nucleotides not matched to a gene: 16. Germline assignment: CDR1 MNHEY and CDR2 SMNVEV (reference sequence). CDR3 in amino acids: CASSQYRGTSGGLDTQYF. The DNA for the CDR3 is TGTGCCAGCAGCCAATATCGGGGGACTAGCGGTGGTTTAGATACGCAGTATTTT.

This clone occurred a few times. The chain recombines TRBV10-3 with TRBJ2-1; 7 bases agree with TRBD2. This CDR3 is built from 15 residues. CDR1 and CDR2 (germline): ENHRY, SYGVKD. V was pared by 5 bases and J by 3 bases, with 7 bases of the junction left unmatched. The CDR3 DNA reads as TGTGCCATCAGTACTAGCGAGTCTGACTACAATGAGCAGTTCTTC. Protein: CAISTSESDYNEQFF.